This T cell receptor (beta chain) was observed in a study of blood T cell repertoires in COVID-19. Looking at the study overall: Samples taken during acute and convalescent COVID-19 were collected in the United States, Italy and Spain.

The V end lost 0 bases, the J end lost 0 bases, and 6 bases lay between the germline ends. Germline-derived CDR1 and CDR2 are SGHRS and YFSETQ. The CDR3 contains 15 residues. Profiled with immunoSEQ multiplex PCR; TCRdb holds only in-frame clones, not every one. Here the sample spans approximately 250,000 clones, 80% to 95% being singletons. The source is a man aged 25 to 40 with COVID-19, enrolled during active disease. Sequencing input: peripheral blood. The V gene is TRBV5-1, the J gene TRBJ2-2; no clear D gene. The CDR3 nucleotides are TGCGCCAGCAGCTTGGGTCATTCGAACACCGGGGAGCTGTTTTTT. Protein product: CASSLGHSNTGELFF.